Below, one T cell receptor (beta chain) is given with its context. The antigen remains undetermined. The entry originates in a study of cytomegalovirus exposure and HLA in healthy donors. Study results and caveats: Common viral pathogens seemed to be connected with several of the most significant clusters, according to a later analysis. As confirmed in vitro, a few CMV-associated chains were specific for CMV antigens. TCR beta V- and J-gene trimming, according to a later analysis, was linked to a missense DCLRE1C variant.

The PCR ran on 60 Vbeta and 13 Jbeta primers. The data were produced by immunoSEQ multiplex PCR, yet TCRdb's version contains in-frame clones alone and is incomplete. The sample lists 95,000 to 110,000 clones, approximately 74% seen once, with 14% in the top ten. The junction had 8 bases not matched to a gene; V was cut back by 5 bases and J by 10 bases. Germline V lookup: CDR1 SGHTA, CDR2 FQGNSA. This CDR3 spans 15 amino acids. The rearrangement joins TRBV7-2 to TRBJ1-6, with TRBD1 matching over 10 bases. This TCR was recovered from a woman aged 40-49 years in good health and CMV-seropositive. Material for sequencing was PBMCs. The CDR3 region has the DNA TGTGCCAGCAGCGCGGCCGGGACAGGGGAGTCACCCCTCCACTTT. Translating gives CASSAAGTGESPLHF.